This TCR beta chain was recovered during a study of T cell repertoires in cytomegalovirus infection. TCRdb called the reads again in MiXCR, with one record for every CDR3 protein. Among approximately 600,000 distinct CDR3 sequences listed, 40% were seen once. Germline assignment: CDR1 SGHNT and CDR2 YYREEE (reference sequence). Trimming shortened V by 4 bases and J by 6 bases, and 20 bases separated the two germline ends. This CDR3 has 17 residues. This clonotype appeared a few times. Its antigen is unidentified. The V call is TRBV5-4, the J call TRBJ1-6; D perhaps matches TRBD1 (5 bases). The clonotype was recovered from a human donor in good health (CMV status not recorded). Some clones in this sample may be carry-over from other donors' samples. The sequencing used cultured PBMCs, collected from culture after CMV antigen stimulation. The CDR3 bases are TGTGCCAGCAGCCCGAGGGGAGGTCTCAATTTTAATTCACCCCTCCACTTT. Protein sequence: CASSPRGGLNFNSPLHF.